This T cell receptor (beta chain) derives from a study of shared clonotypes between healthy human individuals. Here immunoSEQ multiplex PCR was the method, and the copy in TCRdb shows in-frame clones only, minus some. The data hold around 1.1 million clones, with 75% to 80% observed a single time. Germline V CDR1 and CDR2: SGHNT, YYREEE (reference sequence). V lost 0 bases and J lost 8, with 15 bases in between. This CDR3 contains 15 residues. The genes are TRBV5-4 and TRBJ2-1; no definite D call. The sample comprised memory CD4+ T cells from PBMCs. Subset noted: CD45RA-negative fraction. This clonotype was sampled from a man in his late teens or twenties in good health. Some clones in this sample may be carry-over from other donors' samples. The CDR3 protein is CASSLDPSGEDEQFF. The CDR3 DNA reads TGTGCCAGCAGCTTGGACCCCTCCGGCGAGGATGAGCAGTTCTTC.